This TCR beta chain was observed in a study of blood T cell repertoires in COVID-19. Germline CDR1 SGHRS, CDR2 YFSETQ. Between the trimmed V and J ends, which lost 0 bases and 4 bases, there was a span of 11 bases. The CDR3 spans 15 residues. Repertoires were generated with immunoSEQ multiplex PCR, while TCRdb's copy carries only in-frame clones and drops some. Of hundreds of thousands of clones listed, 85% to 90% are singletons. This rearrangement joins TRBV5-1 to TRBJ1-5, with a tentative D call TRBD1 (6 bases). Material: PBMCs or T cells enriched from blood (not recorded which). The clonotype comes from a woman aged 30 to 39 with acute COVID-19. CDR3 loop: CASSLDGTFNQPQHF. Here the CDR3 DNA reads TGCGCCAGCAGCTTGGACGGGACATTTAATCAGCCCCAGCATTTT.